A selection of T cell receptor beta chains follows, all from one sample in a study of beta chain features in type 1 diabetes. The repertoire was sequenced with immunoSEQ multiplex PCR; TCRdb's copy has only in-frame clones and lacks some. The data show 400,000 or so clones, about 10% seen once. The sequencing sample was made of central memory CD4+ T cells from blood. Receptor source: a man younger than 40 with type 1 diabetes. Each CDR3 is given with its conserved first and last residue. Clone size is shown for a subset of rows, as once, few, many or a class of expanded clone.

cdr3_aa	clone_size	j_call	v_call	cdr3_length
CASSPPPGTGGDETQYF	NA	TRBJ2-5	TRBV18	17
CASASRDDYTF	many	TRBJ1-2	TRBV18	11
CASSLFRGENEQFF	NA	TRBJ2-1	TRBV5-8	14
CSVDEGVRETQYF	few	TRBJ2-5	TRBV29-1	13
CASSYYGGAGAGNTIYF	NA	TRBJ1-3	TRBV11-2	17
CASSLASGGLGVQYF	NA	TRBJ2-5	TRBV5-4	15
CASGLVQGLAFPDTQYF	NA	TRBJ2-3	TRBV12-5	17
CASSLVGETQYF	NA	TRBJ2-5	TRBV7-2	12
CASSLRQLDEQYF	NA	TRBJ2-7	TRBV11-3	13
CASLAGGSETQYF	few	TRBJ2-5	TRBV28	13
CASSRTTDLSYNEQFF	few	TRBJ2-1	TRBV7-7	16
CASRRQGTDTQYF	NA	TRBJ2-3	TRBV28	13
CASSPLVAGLGMDEQFF	NA	TRBJ2-1	TRBV7-2	17
CASSFLAGGTDTQYF	few	TRBJ2-3	TRBV5-1	15
CASSSRRDRGYLETQYF	few	TRBJ2-5	TRBV7-9	17
CASSSGTGFQPQHF	many	TRBJ1-5	TRBV28	14
CATRGDYTDTQYF	NA	TRBJ2-3	TRBV2	13
CASSMARDRGFGYTF	NA	TRBJ1-2	TRBV19	15
CASSEAVGGVSYEQYF	NA	TRBJ2-7	TRBV6-1	16
CASSIAGMAGELFF	NA	TRBJ2-2	TRBV7-3	14
CASTPAGQGSYEQYF	NA	TRBJ2-7	TRBV28	15
CASSLETGNPQETQYF	NA	TRBJ2-5	TRBV7-6	16
CASSLSAVNTEAFF	few	TRBJ1-1	TRBV5-1	14
CASSHSRLVGEQYF	NA	TRBJ2-7	TRBV4-3	14
CASSEYRVGTEAFF	NA	TRBJ1-1	TRBV9	14
CASTQGETQYF	NA	TRBJ2-5	TRBV7-3	11
CASSLEGGPHNEQFF	NA	TRBJ2-1	TRBV7-9	15
CSVKRGDSTSSYEQYF	few	NA	TRBV29-1	16
CASSLGAGDSYNEQFF	few	TRBJ2-1	TRBV11-2	16
CASSRRENTEAFF	NA	TRBJ1-1	TRBV27	13
CASSWGQYTYEQYF	NA	TRBJ2-7	TRBV5-4	14
CASSLELAGASTDTQYF	NA	TRBJ2-3	TRBV7-2	17
CASSVGWVNTGELFF	NA	TRBJ2-2	TRBV6-1	15
CASSSYAGTSGSYNEQFF	NA	TRBJ2-1	TRBV7-3	18
CASSFSRVYNEQFF	NA	TRBJ2-1	TRBV7-3	14
CASSLFKTSGRSNEQFF	NA	TRBJ2-1	TRBV19	17
CASSQGERTSGGETQYF	few	TRBJ2-5	TRBV4-1	17
CASGRVQETQYF	few	TRBJ2-5	TRBV6-1	12
CASSLSPTGELFF	few	TRBJ2-2	TRBV11-3	13
CASSFDHYEQYF	many	TRBJ2-7	TRBV7-9	12
CASSSADTQYF	few	TRBJ2-3	TRBV7-9	11
CASSWDTEAFF	NA	TRBJ1-1	TRBV5-8	11
CASSQGTAAQETQYF	NA	TRBJ2-5	TRBV18	15
CASNPAGRGQVTGELFF	few	TRBJ2-2	TRBV7-6	17
CASSSRQGGNTEAFF	few	TRBJ1-1	TRBV7-9	15
CAWSVGTSEETQYF	few	TRBJ2-5	TRBV30	14